The rows below give T cell receptor beta chains drawn from one sample of a study of cytomegalovirus exposure and HLA in healthy donors. Produced via immunoSEQ multiplex PCR; TCRdb's table is partial and in-frame only. Among about 140,000 clones listed, approximately 78% were seen once. The sequencing sample was made of PBMCs. All receptors come from a woman aged 40 to 55 in good health and CMV-seropositive. Each CDR3 is given with its conserved first and last residue. Each record gives: V gene, clone size, D gene, J gene, CDR3 protein, CDR3 DNA. The D gene is left open where the match is weak. Clone size appears in some rows only: once, few, many, or a class for an expanded clone.

v_gene: TRBV7-2; abundance: -; d_gene: -; j_gene: TRBJ2-7; CDR3aa: CASSLSLAFDEQYF; CDR3nt: TGTGCCAGCAGCTTAAGTCTAGCGTTCGACGAGCAGTACTTC
v_gene: TRBV28; abundance: -; d_gene: TRBD1; j_gene: TRBJ1-6; CDR3aa: CASSLPGQGKISSPLHF; CDR3nt: TGTGCCAGCAGCCTCCCCGGACAGGGTAAAATTAGTTCACCCCTCCACTTT
v_gene: TRBV5-1; abundance: -; d_gene: TRBD1; j_gene: TRBJ2-7; CDR3aa: CASSLGQGLGEQYF; CDR3nt: TGCGCCAGCAGCTTGGGACAGGGGTTGGGGGAGCAGTACTTC
v_gene: TRBV27; abundance: few; d_gene: -; j_gene: TRBJ2-1; CDR3aa: CASSLRGPGGHEQFF; CDR3nt: TGTGCCAGCAGTTTAAGGGGGCCAGGGGGGCATGAGCAGTTCTTC
v_gene: TRBV7-2; abundance: few; d_gene: TRBD1; j_gene: TRBJ1-4; CDR3aa: CASSLGQINEKLFF; CDR3nt: TGTGCCAGCAGCTTGGGACAGATTAATGAAAAACTGTTTTTT
v_gene: TRBV5-6; abundance: -; d_gene: -; j_gene: TRBJ2-5; CDR3aa: CASSLVRGTQETQYF; CDR3nt: TGTGCCAGCAGCTTGGTCCGGGGAACCCAAGAGACCCAGTACTTC
v_gene: TRBV28; abundance: once; d_gene: TRBD2; j_gene: TRBJ2-3; CDR3aa: CASGRATDTQYF; CDR3nt: TGTGCCAGCGGGAGGGCCACAGATACGCAGTATTTT
v_gene: TRBV11-2; abundance: few; d_gene: -; j_gene: TRBJ2-7; CDR3aa: CASSPLGGWAYEQYF; CDR3nt: TGTGCCAGCAGCCCCCTAGGGGGATGGGCCTACGAGCAGTACTTC
v_gene: TRBV14; abundance: -; d_gene: TRBD1; j_gene: TRBJ1-4; CDR3aa: CASSQEQGAGEKLFF; CDR3nt: TGTGCCAGCAGCCAGGAACAGGGGGCGGGTGAAAAACTGTTTTTT
v_gene: TRBV25-1; abundance: few; d_gene: -; j_gene: TRBJ1-5; CDR3aa: CARQGIQTYSNQPQHF; CDR3nt: TGTGCCCGGCAGGGTATCCAAACGTATAGCAATCAGCCCCAGCATTTT
v_gene: TRBV5-1; abundance: -; d_gene: -; j_gene: TRBJ2-5; CDR3aa: CASSGQARFQETQYF; CDR3nt: TGCGCCAGCAGCGGCCAGGCCAGGTTTCAAGAGACCCAGTACTTC
v_gene: TRBV19; abundance: once; d_gene: -; j_gene: TRBJ2-1; CDR3aa: CASKRLSSPNEQFF; CDR3nt: TGTGCCAGTAAACGACTGTCCTCCCCTAATGAGCAGTTCTTC
v_gene: TRBV6-6; abundance: -; d_gene: -; j_gene: TRBJ2-5; CDR3aa: CASSGSNREETQYF; CDR3nt: TGTGCCAGCAGTGGGTCCAACAGGGAAGAGACCCAGTACTTC
v_gene: TRBV27; abundance: -; d_gene: TRBD2; j_gene: TRBJ2-5; CDR3aa: CASSLLAGVGEQYF; CDR3nt: TGTGCCAGCAGTTTACTAGCGGGAGTGGGGGAGCAGTACTTC
v_gene: TRBV5-1; abundance: -; d_gene: TRBD2; j_gene: TRBJ2-5; CDR3aa: CASSLGAGAGETQYF; CDR3nt: TGCGCCAGCAGCTTGGGGGCGGGAGCTGGGGAGACCCAGTACTTC
v_gene: TRBV6-5; abundance: -; d_gene: TRBD2; j_gene: TRBJ2-3; CDR3aa: CASSLLAGGPTQYF; CDR3nt: TGTGCCAGCAGTTTACTAGCGGGAGGGCCCACGCAGTATTTT
v_gene: TRBV19; abundance: -; d_gene: TRBD2; j_gene: TRBJ2-5; CDR3aa: CASTLGLAAGPQYF; CDR3nt: TGTGCCAGTACCCTCGGACTAGCAGCCGGTCCCCAGTACTTC
v_gene: TRBV19; abundance: few; d_gene: -; j_gene: TRBJ1-5; CDR3aa: CASGTNQPQHF; CDR3nt: TGTGCCAGTGGCACCAATCAGCCCCAGCATTTT
v_gene: TRBV29-1; abundance: -; d_gene: -; j_gene: TRBJ2-7; CDR3aa: CSVEDDFRQDSYEQYF; CDR3nt: TGCAGCGTTGAAGACGATTTCCGACAGGACTCCTACGAGCAGTACTTC
v_gene: TRBV28; abundance: few; d_gene: TRBD1; j_gene: TRBJ1-4; CDR3aa: CASRGQDAGENEKLFF; CDR3nt: TGTGCCAGCAGGGGACAGGACGCGGGGGAGAATGAAAAACTGTTTTTT
v_gene: TRBV5-1; abundance: -; d_gene: TRBD1; j_gene: TRBJ2-7; CDR3aa: CASSFLSGQGAGEQYF; CDR3nt: TGCGCCAGCAGCTTTTTATCGGGACAGGGGGCCGGCGAGCAGTACTTC
v_gene: TRBV28; abundance: -; d_gene: -; j_gene: TRBJ1-1; CDR3aa: CASSRGTEAFF; CDR3nt: TGTGCCAGCAGCCGGGGCACTGAAGCTTTCTTT